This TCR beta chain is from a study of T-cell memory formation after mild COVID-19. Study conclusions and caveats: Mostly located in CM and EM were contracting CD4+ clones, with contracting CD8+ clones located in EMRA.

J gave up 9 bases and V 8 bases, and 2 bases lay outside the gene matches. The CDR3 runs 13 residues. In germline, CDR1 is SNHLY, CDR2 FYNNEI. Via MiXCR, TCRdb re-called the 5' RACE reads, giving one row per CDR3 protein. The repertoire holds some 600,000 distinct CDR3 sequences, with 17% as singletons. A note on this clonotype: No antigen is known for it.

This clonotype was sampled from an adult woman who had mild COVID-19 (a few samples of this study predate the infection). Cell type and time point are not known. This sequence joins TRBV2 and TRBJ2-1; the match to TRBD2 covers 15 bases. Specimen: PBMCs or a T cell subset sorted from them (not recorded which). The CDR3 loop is CASGTSGRIEQFF. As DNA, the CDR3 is TGTGCCAGCGGGACTAGCGGGAGGATTGAGCAGTTCTTC. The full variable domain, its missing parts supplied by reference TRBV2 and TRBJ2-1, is EPEVTQTPSHQVTQMGQEVILRCVPISNHLYFYWYRQILGQKVEFLVSFYNNEISEKSEIFDDQFSVERPDGSNFTLKIRSTKLEDSAMYFCASGTSGRIEQFFGPGTRLTVL.